A selection of T cell receptor beta chains follows, all from one sample in a study of blood T cell repertoires in COVID-19. TCRdb's copy holds only in-frame clones and misses some; the assay was immunoSEQ multiplex PCR. Among some 250,000 clones listed, 70% to 90% were seen once. Input material: peripheral blood. These receptors were obtained from a man aged 25 to 40 with active or convalescent COVID-19. The CDR3 runs from the conserved cysteine through the conserved F or W. D genes are given only for firm matches. The size of a clone is reported for some rows only, either as once, few or many, or as a class for expanded clones.

>.|TRBV6-5|TRBJ1-5|TRBD1
CASSHSGQGLISPQHF
TGTGCCAGCAGTCACTCGGGACAGGGGTTAATCAGCCCCCAGCATTTT
>.|TRBV2|TRBJ2-7|.
CASSDGLRFYEQYF
TGTGCCAGCAGTGACGGGTTGAGGTTTTACGAGCAGTACTTC
>.|TRBV19|TRBJ1-6|.
CASSRGWGSPLHF
TGTGCCAGTAGCCGGGGTTGGGGTTCACCCCTCCACTTT
>.|TRBV12-3/TRBV12-4|TRBJ1-2|.
CASSLGRVGYTF
TGTGCCAGCAGTTTAGGCAGGGTTGGCTACACCTTC
>.|TRBV3-1/TRBV3-2|TRBJ1-3|.
CASSQALPRNTIYF
TGTGCCAGCAGCCAGGCCCTCCCGAGAAACACCATATATTTT
>.|TRBV4-1|TRBJ1-2|.
CASSQPRVRQNSSGYTF
TGCGCCAGCAGCCAACCCCGGGTCCGACAGAACTCATCGGGCTACACCTTC
>.|TRBV6-5|TRBJ1-6|.
CAHSAGSYNSPLHF
TGTGCTCATAGTGCCGGCTCCTATAATTCACCCCTCCACTTT
>.|TRBV6-5|TRBJ1-1|.
CATRRRTEAFF
TGTGCCACCCGACGGAGGACTGAAGCTTTCTTT
>.|TRBV5-4|TRBJ2-5|TRBD1
CASSTGQGETQYF
TGTGCCAGCAGCACAGGACAGGGAGAGACCCAGTACTTC
>.|TRBV9|TRBJ2-3|TRBD1
CASRDRQFETGDPDTQYF
TGTGCCAGCAGGGATAGGCAGTTTGAGACAGGGGACCCAGATACGCAGTATTTT
>.|TRBV5-8|TRBJ2-7|TRBD1
CASSSGTGVSSYEQYF
TGTGCCAGCAGCTCAGGGACAGGGGTTTCCTCCTACGAGCAGTACTTC
>.|TRBV2|TRBJ2-7|.
CASKHGEYEQYF
TGTGCCAGCAAACACGGGGAATACGAGCAGTACTTC
>.|TRBV7-7|TRBJ2-1|.
CASSPQGAGTEQFF
TGTGCCAGCAGCCCACAGGGAGCTGGAACTGAGCAGTTCTTC
>.|TRBV6-5|TRBJ1-1|TRBD1
CASSYRDRSLNTEAFF
TGTGCCAGCAGTTATCGGGACAGGTCCCTGAACACTGAAGCTTTCTTT
>.|TRBV11-2|TRBJ2-1|.
CASSLYYEQFF
TGTGCCAGCAGCTTGTACTATGAGCAGTTCTTC
>once|TRBV10-1|TRBJ2-1|TRBD2
CASSGGSGGAILNEQFF
TGCGCCAGCAGTGGAGGGAGCGGGGGGGCTATTCTGAATGAGCAGTTCTTC
>.|TRBV6-2/TRBV6-3|TRBJ1-1|.
CASSPGVSTEAFF
TGTGCCAGCAGCCCAGGAGTTTCCACTGAAGCTTTCTTT
>few|TRBV20-1|TRBJ1-1|.
CSASLTEAFF
TGCAGTGCTAGTCTCACTGAAGCTTTCTTT
>.|TRBV4-1|TRBJ2-7|.
CASSRVPSSYEQYF
TGCGCCAGCAGCCGAGTACCGAGCTCCTACGAGCAGTACTTC
>.|TRBV11-2|TRBJ2-5|.
CASSLAGNQETQYF
TGTGCCAGCAGCTTAGCGGGGAATCAAGAGACCCAGTACTTC
>.|TRBV29-1|TRBJ1-5|.
CSVVTGRAQHF
TGCAGCGTGGTTACAGGGCGGGCCCAGCATTTT
>.|TRBV4-1|TRBJ1-1|.
CASSQDRKNTEAFF
TGCGCCAGCAGCCAAGACAGAAAGAACACTGAAGCTTTCTTT
>.|TRBV20-1|TRBJ2-1|.
CSASSGISSYNEQFF
TGCAGTGCTAGTTCGGGGATTAGCTCCTACAATGAGCAGTTCTTC
>once|TRBV27|TRBJ2-7|TRBD2
CASSLAPGGMDEQYF
TGTGCCAGCAGTTTAGCCCCGGGGGGGATGGACGAGCAGTACTTC
>.|TRBV23-1|TRBJ2-3|.
CASSQFRWFRGITDTQYF
TGCGCCAGCAGTCAATTTCGCTGGTTTCGGGGAATCACAGATACGCAGTATTTT
>.|TRBV7-2|TRBJ2-3|.
CASSLVAWDTQYF
TGTGCCAGCAGCTTAGTAGCGTGGGATACGCAGTATTTT
>.|TRBV9|TRBJ1-1|.
CASSVWQNTEAFF
TGTGCCAGCAGCGTCTGGCAGAACACTGAAGCTTTCTTT
>.|TRBV4-1|TRBJ2-5|.
CASSQVGLAHETQYF
TGCGCCAGCAGCCAAGTCGGCCTAGCTCACGAGACCCAGTACTTC
>.|TRBV6-6|TRBJ1-4|TRBD1
CASSLDRAEKLFF
TGTGCCAGCAGTCTCGACAGGGCGGAAAAACTGTTTTTT
>.|TRBV15|TRBJ2-7|.
CATSFTDSEAYEQYF
TGTGCCACCAGCTTCACGGACTCTGAAGCCTACGAGCAGTACTTC
>.|TRBV28|TRBJ1-3|.
CASRRVSGNTIYF
TGTGCCAGCCGGCGGGTCTCTGGAAACACCATATATTTT
>.|TRBV5-5|TRBJ2-7|TRBD2
CASSPVAGASSYEQYF
TGTGCCAGCAGCCCAGTAGCGGGGGCCTCCTCCTACGAGCAGTACTTC